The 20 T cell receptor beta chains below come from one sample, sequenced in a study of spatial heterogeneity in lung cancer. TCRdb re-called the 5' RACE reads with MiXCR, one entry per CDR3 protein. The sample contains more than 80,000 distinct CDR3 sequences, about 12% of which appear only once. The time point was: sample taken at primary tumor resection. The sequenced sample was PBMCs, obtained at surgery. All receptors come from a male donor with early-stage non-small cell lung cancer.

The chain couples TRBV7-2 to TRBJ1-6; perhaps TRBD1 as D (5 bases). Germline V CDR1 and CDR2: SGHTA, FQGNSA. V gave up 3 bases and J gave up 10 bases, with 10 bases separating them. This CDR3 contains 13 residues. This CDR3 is CASSLGTVSPLHF. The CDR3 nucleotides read TGTGCCAGCAGCTTGGGGACCGTATCACCCCTCCACTTT.

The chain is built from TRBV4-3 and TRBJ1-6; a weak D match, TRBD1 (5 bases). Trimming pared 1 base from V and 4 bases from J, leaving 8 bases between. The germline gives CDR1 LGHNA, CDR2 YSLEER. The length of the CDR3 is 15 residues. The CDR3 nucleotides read TGCGCCAGCAGCCAAGGAGACAGATATAATTCACCCCTCCACTTT. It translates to CASSQGDRYNSPLHF.

The CDR3 bases are TGTGCCAGCTCACCCCTACCGACAGGAAACTACGAGCAGTACTTC. Amino acid sequence: CASSPLPTGNYEQYF. The chain employs TRBV18 and TRBJ2-7, with a weak D call TRBD1 (6 bases). Germline CDR1 is KGHSH and CDR2 is LQKENI. This CDR3 region has 15 residues. Trimming stripped 3 bases from V and 3 bases from J, with 15 bases between.

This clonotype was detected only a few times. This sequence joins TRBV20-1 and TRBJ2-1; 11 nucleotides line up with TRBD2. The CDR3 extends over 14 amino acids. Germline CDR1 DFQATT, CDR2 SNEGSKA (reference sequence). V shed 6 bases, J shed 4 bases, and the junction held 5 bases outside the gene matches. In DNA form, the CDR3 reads TGCAGTGCAAGACTAGCGGGAAGATACAATGAGCAGTTCTTC. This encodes CSARLAGRYNEQFF.

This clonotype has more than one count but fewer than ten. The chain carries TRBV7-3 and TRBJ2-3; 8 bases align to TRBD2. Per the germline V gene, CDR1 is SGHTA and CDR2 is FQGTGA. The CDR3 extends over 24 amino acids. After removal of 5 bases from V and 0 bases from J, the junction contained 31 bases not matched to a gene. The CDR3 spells CASSLRARRLTGLEIPFSTDTQYF. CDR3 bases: TGTGCCAGCAGCCTTCGAGCCCGCCGGTTAACGGGACTAGAAATTCCGTTTAGCACAGATACGCAGTATTTT.

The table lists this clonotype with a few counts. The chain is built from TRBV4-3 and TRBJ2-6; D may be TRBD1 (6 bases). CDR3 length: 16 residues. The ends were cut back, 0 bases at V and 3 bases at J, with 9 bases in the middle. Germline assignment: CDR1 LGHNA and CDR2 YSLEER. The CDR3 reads CASSQEDRRGANVLTF. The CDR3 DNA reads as TGCGCCAGCAGCCAAGAAGACAGGCGTGGGGCCAACGTCCTGACTTTC.

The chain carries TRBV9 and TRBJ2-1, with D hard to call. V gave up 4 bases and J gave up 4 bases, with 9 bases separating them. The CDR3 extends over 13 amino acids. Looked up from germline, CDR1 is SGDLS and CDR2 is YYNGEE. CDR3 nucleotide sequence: TGTGCCAGCAGCCCCGGTTTATACAATGAGCAGTTCTTC. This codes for CASSPGLYNEQFF.

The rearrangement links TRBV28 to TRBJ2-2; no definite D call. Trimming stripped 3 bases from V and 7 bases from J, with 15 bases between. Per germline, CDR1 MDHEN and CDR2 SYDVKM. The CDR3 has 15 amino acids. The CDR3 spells CASSFLPLAGGELFF. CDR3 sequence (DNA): TGTGCCAGCAGTTTCCTTCCGCTCGCCGGCGGGGAGCTGTTTTTT.

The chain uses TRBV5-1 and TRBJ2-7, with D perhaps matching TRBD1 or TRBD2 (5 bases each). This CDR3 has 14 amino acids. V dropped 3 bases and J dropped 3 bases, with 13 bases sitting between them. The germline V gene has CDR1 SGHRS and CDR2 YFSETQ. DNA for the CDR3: TGCGCCAGCAGCTCGGGACCTACGTACTACGAGCAGTACTTC. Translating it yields CASSSGPTYYEQYF.

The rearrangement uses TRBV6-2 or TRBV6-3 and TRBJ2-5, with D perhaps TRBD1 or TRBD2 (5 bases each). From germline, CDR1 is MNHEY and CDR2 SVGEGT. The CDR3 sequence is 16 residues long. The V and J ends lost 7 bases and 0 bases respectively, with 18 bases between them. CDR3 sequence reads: CASTPGSAQYQETQYF. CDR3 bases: TGTGCCAGCACCCCAGGGAGCGCCCAGTACCAAGAGACCCAGTACTTC.

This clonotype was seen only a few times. The CDR3 reads CSARAPGRKAFF. CDR3 nucleotide sequence: TGCAGTGCTAGAGCCCCAGGGCGGAAGGCTTTCTTT. The chain combines TRBV20-1 with TRBJ1-1; a possible D gene is TRBD1 (5 bases). CDR1 is DFQATT and CDR2 is SNEGSKA in the germline V gene (reference sequence). The CDR3 totals 12 residues. Trimming pared 1 base from V and 11 bases from J, leaving 14 bases between.

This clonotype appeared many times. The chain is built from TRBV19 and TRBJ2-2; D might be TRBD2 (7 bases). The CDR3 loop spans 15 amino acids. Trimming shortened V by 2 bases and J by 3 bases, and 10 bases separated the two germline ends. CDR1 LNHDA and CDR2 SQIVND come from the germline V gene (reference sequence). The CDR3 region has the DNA TGTGCCAGTAGTATACGGGGGGCGGACACCGGGGAGCTGTTTTTT. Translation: CASSIRGADTGELFF.

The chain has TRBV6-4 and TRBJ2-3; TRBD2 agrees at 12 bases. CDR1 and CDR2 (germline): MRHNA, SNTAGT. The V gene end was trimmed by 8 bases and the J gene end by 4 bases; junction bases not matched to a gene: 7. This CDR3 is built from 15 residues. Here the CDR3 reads CASARTSGTPDTQYF. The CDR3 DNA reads TGTGCCAGCGCGAGGACTAGCGGGACACCAGATACGCAGTATTTT.

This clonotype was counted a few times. CDR3 in amino acids: CSANYRAGGPKEQFF. In DNA form, the CDR3 reads TGCAGTGCCAACTACCGGGCGGGAGGGCCTAAAGAGCAGTTCTTC. V is TRBV20-1 and J is TRBJ2-1, with 9 bases matching TRBD2. V gave up 6 bases and J gave up 10 bases; unmatched junction bases: 16. CDR1 is DFQATT, CDR2 SNEGSKA, per germline (reference sequence). The CDR3 has 15 amino acids.

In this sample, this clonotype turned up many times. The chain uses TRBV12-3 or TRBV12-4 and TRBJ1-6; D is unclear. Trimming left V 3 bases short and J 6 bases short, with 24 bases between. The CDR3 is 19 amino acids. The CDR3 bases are TGTGCCAGCAGTTTTATCGGGTCCGGCACTCGTCCGCGTAATTCACCCCTCCACTTT. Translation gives CASSFIGSGTRPRNSPLHF.

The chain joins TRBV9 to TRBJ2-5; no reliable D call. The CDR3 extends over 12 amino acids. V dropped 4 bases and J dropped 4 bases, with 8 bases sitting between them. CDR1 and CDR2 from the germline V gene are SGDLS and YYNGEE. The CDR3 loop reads CASSPVRETQYF. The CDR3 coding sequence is TGTGCCAGCAGCCCGGTAAGAGAGACCCAGTACTTC.

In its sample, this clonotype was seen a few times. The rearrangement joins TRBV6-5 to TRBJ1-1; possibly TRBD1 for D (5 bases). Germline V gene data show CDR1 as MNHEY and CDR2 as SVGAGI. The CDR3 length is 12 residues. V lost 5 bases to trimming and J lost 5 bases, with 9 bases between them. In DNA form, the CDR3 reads TGTGCCAGCAGTCGGGGGAGGACTGAAGCTTTCTTT. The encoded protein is CASSRGRTEAFF.

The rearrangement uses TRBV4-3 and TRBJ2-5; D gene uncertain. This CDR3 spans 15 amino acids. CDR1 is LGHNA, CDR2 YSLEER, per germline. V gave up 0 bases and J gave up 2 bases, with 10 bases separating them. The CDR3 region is CASSQDHGLQETQYF. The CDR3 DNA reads TGCGCCAGCAGCCAAGATCACGGCCTGCAAGAGACCCAGTACTTC.

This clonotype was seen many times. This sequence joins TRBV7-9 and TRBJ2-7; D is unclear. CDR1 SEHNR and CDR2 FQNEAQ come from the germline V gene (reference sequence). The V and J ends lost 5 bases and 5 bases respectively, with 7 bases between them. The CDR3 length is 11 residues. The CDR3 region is CASSAVDEQYF. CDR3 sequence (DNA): TGTGCCAGCAGCGCAGTAGACGAGCAGTACTTC.

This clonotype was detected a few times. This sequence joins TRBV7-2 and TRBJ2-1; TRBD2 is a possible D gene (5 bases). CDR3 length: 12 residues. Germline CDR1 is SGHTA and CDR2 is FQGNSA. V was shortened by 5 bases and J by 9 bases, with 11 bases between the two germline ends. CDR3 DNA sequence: TGTGCCAGCAGCGGAGAGGCGGGTGAGCAGTTCTTC. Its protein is CASSGEAGEQFF.